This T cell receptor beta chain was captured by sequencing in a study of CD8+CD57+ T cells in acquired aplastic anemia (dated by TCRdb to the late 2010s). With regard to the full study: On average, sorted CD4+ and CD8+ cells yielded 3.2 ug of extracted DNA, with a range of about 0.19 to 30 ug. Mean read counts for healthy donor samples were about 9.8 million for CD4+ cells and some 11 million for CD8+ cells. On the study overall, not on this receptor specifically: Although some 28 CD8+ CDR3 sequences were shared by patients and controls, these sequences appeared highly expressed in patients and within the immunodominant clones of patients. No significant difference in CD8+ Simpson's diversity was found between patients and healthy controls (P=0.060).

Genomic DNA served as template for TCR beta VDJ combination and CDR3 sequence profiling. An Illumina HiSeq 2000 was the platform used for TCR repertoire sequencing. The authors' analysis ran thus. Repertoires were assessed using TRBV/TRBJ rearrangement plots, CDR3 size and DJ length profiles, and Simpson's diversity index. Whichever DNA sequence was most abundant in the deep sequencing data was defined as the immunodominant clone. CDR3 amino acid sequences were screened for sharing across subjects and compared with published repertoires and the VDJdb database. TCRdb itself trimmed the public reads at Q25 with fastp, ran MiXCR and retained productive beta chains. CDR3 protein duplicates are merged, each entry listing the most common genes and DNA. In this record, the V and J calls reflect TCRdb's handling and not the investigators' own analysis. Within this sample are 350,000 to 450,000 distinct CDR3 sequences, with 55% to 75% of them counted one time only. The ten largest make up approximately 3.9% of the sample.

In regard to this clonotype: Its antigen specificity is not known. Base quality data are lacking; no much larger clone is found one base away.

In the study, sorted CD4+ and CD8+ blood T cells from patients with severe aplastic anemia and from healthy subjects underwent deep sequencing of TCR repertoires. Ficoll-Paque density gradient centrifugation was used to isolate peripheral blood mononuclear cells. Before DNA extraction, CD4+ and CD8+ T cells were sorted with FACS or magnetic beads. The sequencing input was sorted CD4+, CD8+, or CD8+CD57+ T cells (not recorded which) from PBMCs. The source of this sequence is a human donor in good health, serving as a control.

The bases read TGTGCCAGCAGCGAAAGAACAGGGGCAGATACGCAGTATTTT. It specifies CASSERTGADTQYF. The chain is made from TRBV9 and TRBJ2-3; 7 central bases correspond to TRBD1. Taken from the germline V gene, the CDR1 and CDR2 loops are SGDLS and YYNGEE. From the cysteine up to the phenylalanine, the CDR3 has a length of 14 residues. CDR3 DNA is the only sequence kept; it has 42 bases, read in frame from the first base. Germline trimming: 3 bases from V, 4 bases from J; junction bases outside gene matches: 5. The variable domain in full, with residues beyond the CDR3 obtained from the reference TRBV9 and TRBJ2-3 genes, is DSGVTQTPKHLITATGQRVTLRCSPRSGDLSVYWYQQSLDQGLQFLIQYYNGEERAKGNILERFSAQQFPDLHSELNLSSLELGDSALYFCASSERTGADTQYFGPGTRLTVL.